This T cell receptor (beta chain) is drawn from a study of cytomegalovirus exposure and HLA in healthy donors. Study as a whole: According to later analysis, the same platform produced the roughly 110 validation and several hundred first-cohort repertoires.

For this clone: No antigen is known for it.

Repertoires were generated with immunoSEQ multiplex PCR, while TCRdb's copy carries only in-frame clones and drops some. The sample lists 150,000 to 200,000 clones; around 86% were seen once. The CDR3 extends over 17 amino acids. V lost 5 bases and J lost 0, with 17 bases in between. Germline V CDR1 and CDR2: SEHNR, FQNEAQ (reference sequence). Study results and limitations: In vitro experiments confirmed that three CMV-associated chains were specific for CMV antigens. Reported performance of the classifier showed diagnosis of cytomegalovirus status with high specificity and sensitivity.

The sample consisted of PBMCs. This clonotype was sampled from a woman younger than 30 in good health and CMV-seronegative. This rearrangement joins TRBV7-9 to TRBJ1-5; TRBD1 might be the D (5 bases). The chain's CDR3 is CASSPNAGPYSNQPQHF. DNA of the CDR3: TGTGCCAGCAGCCCTAATGCAGGGCCGTATAGCAATCAGCCCCAGCATTTT.